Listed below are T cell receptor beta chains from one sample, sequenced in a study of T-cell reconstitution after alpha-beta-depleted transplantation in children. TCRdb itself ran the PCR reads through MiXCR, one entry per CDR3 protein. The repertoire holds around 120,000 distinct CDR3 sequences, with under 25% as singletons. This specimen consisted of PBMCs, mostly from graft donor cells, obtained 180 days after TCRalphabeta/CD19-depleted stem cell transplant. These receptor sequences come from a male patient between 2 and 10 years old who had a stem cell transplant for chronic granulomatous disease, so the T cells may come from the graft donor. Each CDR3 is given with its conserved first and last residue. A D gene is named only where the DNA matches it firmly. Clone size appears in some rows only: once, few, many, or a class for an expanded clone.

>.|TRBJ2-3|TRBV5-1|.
TGCGCCAGCAGCTTGCCGGCGCGGACCAAAAGCACAGATACGCAGTATTTT
CASSLPARTKSTDTQYF
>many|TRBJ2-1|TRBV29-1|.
TGCAGCGTCCCGGACGCCAGCTCCTACAATGAGCAGTTCTTC
CSVPDASSYNEQFF
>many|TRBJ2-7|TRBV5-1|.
TGCGCCAGCAGCTTGGGGGCCCAAGAGCAGTACTTC
CASSLGAQEQYF
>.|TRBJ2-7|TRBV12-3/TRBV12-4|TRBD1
TGTGCCAGCACCCCTTGGACAGGATCCTTCTACGAGCAGTACTTC
CASTPWTGSFYEQYF
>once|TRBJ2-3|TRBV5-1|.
TGCGCCAGCAGCTTGGATGAGAGGTCCACAGATACGCAGTATTTT
CASSLDERSTDTQYF
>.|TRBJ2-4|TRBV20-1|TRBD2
TGCAGTGCTAGAGATCTTGACGGGAGGGCCATGGAGTGGGCCAAAAACATTCAGTACTTC
CSARDLDGRAMEWAKNIQYF
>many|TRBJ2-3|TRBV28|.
TGTGCCAGCAGTTTACCCCGGCCTAGCACAGATACGCAGTATTTT
CASSLPRPSTDTQYF
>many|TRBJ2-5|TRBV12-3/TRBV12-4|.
TGTGCCAGCAGTTTAGTGACCGGGGAGACCCAGTACTTC
CASSLVTGETQYF
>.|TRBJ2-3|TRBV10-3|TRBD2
TGTGCCATCAGCGGAGCGGGATCTGGCACAGATACGCAGTATTTT
CAISGAGSGTDTQYF
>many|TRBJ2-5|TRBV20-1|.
TGCAGTGCTGGGGCAGGGCCTTTCCAAGAGACCCAGTACTTC
CSAGAGPFQETQYF
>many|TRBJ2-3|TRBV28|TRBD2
TGTGCCAGCAGTCTAATAGCGGGAGTGATGACAGATACGCAGTATTTT
CASSLIAGVMTDTQYF
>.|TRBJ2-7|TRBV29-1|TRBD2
TGCAGCGTTGAAGGTTTAGCGGGGGTCTACGAGCAGTACTTC
CSVEGLAGVYEQYF
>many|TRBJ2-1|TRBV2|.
TGTGCCAGCAGGGCCGGGGTAGCGGACAATGAGCAGTTCTTC
CASRAGVADNEQFF
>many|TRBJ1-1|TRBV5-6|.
TGTGCCAGCAGCTTGAACAGGTTGGCGAACACTGAAGCTTTCTTT
CASSLNRLANTEAFF
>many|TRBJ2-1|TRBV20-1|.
TGCAGTGCTAGAGATGAGAGGGCCTACAATGAGCAGTTCTTC
CSARDERAYNEQFF
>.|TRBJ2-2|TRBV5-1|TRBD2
TGCGCCAGCAGCTTTTTCTGGCCCCAACGGGGAGGGCCTTCGAACACCGGGGAGCTGTTTTTT
CASSFFWPQRGGPSNTGELFF
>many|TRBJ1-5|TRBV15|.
TGTGCCACCAGCAGGACACTGGGGACTCAGCCCCAGCATTTT
CATSRTLGTQPQHF
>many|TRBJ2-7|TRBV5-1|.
TGCGCCAGCAGCTTGGCCGGGGGTCGCTACGAGCAGTACTTC
CASSLAGGRYEQYF
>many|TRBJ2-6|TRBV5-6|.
TGTGCCAGCAGCTATCCATCCGGCTCTGGGGCCAACGTCCTGACTTTC
CASSYPSGSGANVLTF
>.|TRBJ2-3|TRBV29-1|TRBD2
TGCAGCGTTAAGCGGGGGGTTGGAGATACGCAGTATTTT
CSVKRGVGDTQYF
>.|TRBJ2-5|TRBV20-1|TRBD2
TGCAGTGCTCATTTGAGGGAGTTGGCGGGAGGGCCGGGTGAGACCCAGTACTTC
CSAHLRELAGGPGETQYF
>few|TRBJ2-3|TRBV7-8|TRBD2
TGTGCCAGCAGGCTCGGGACTAAGGGTGATACGCAGTATTTT
CASRLGTKGDTQYF
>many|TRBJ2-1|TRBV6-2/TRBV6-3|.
TGTGCCAGCAGTAGCGGGTGGAATGAGCAGTTCTTC
CASSSGWNEQFF
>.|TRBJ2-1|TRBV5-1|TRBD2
TGCGCCAGCAGCAACGGAAAGACTAGCGGGAGGCGTGATGAGCAGTTCTTC
CASSNGKTSGRRDEQFF
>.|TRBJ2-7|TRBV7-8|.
TGTGCCAGCAGCTTAGCTTTCGGCTCCTACGAGCAGTACTTC
CASSLAFGSYEQYF
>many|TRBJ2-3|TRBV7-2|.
TGTGCCAGCAGCCATCTCGCTGATACGCAGTATTTT
CASSHLADTQYF
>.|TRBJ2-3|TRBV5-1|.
TGCGCCAGCAGCTTGGGAGGGAGCAGGGGCTCAGATACGCAGTATTTT
CASSLGGSRGSDTQYF
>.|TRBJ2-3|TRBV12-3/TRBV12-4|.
TGTGCCAGCAGTTTGGGGGTAGCCACTAGCACAGATACGCAGTATTTT
CASSLGVATSTDTQYF
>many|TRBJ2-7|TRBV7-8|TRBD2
TGTGCCAGCAGCTCCATAGCGGGGTCCTACGAGCAGTACTTC
CASSSIAGSYEQYF
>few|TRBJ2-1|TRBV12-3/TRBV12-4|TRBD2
TGTGCCAGCAGTTGGGGGGCGGTAGCGGGGGGGCTTAATGAGCAGTTCTTC
CASSWGAVAGGLNEQFF
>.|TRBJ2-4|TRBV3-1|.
TGTGCCACCAGCCAAGTCCCCAAAAACATTCAGTACTTC
CATSQVPKNIQYF
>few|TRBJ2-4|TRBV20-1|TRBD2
TGCAGTGCTAGAGTTCTCGCTAGCGGGGCCGTCCTCGACGGAGCCAAAAACATTCAGTACTTC
CSARVLASGAVLDGAKNIQYF
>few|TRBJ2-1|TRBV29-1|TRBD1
TGCAGTGGTTTTGGGACAGGGAGCTCCTACAATGAGCAGTTCTTC
CSGFGTGSSYNEQFF
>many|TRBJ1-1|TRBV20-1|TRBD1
TGCAGTGCCGACCTTCAGGGGGCAACTGAAGCTTTCTTT
CSADLQGATEAFF
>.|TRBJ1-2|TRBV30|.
TGTGCCTGGAGTGTAGGTTGGGATGGCTACACCTTC
CAWSVGWDGYTF
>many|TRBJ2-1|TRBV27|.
TGTGCCAGCTTTAGAGGGGTTGAGCAGTTCTTC
CASFRGVEQFF
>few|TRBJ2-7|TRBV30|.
TGTGCCTGGAGAGCGAGGGGTAGCGAGCAGTACTTC
CAWRARGSEQYF
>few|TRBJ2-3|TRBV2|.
TGTGCCAGCAGTGGACTTACAGGAGTTCCTAGCACAGATACGCAGTATTTT
CASSGLTGVPSTDTQYF
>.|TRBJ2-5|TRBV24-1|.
TGTGCCACCAGTGATTTAGGGGAGACCCAGTACTTC
CATSDLGETQYF
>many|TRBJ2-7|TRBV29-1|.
TGCAGCGTTGCGGCGGGATCAGTGTACGAGCAGTACTTC
CSVAAGSVYEQYF
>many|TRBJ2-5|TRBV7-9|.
TGTGCCACCGTGGACGGCCCTTTGGAGACCCAGTACTTC
CATVDGPLETQYF
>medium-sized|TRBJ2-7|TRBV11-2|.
TGTGCCAGCAGTTCCGGTACCCGCAGCTCCTACGAGCAGTACTTC
CASSSGTRSSYEQYF